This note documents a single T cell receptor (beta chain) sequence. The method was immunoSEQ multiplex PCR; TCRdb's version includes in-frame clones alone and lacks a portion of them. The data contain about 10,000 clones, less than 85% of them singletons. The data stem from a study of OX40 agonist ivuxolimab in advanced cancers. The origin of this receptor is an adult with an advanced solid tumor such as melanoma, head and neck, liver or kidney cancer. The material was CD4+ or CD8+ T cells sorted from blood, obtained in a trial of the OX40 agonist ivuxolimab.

The CDR3 region has the DNA TGCAGCGTTGAAGGGACAGGGTACGATACGCAGTATTTT. This gives the protein CSVEGTGYDTQYF. This sequence joins TRBV29-1 and TRBJ2-3; 8 positions match TRBD1. The ends lost 1 base at V and 6 bases at J; junction bases unmatched: 3. Per germline, CDR1 SQVTM and CDR2 ANQGSEA. This CDR3 has 13 residues.